The clone carrying this T cell receptor beta chain was seen only a few times. This specimen comes from a study of identical twins. TCRdb recomputed calls from the 5' RACE reads with MiXCR, one row per CDR3 protein. The sample includes hundreds of thousands of distinct CDR3 sequences, 9% to 15% of them seen just once. Per germline, CDR1 SGHAT and CDR2 FQNNGV. Between the trimmed V and J ends, which lost 7 bases and 4 bases, there was a span of 19 bases. This CDR3 comprises 16 residues. These same records also appear under a second study, on yellow fever vaccine responses in identical twins.

V is TRBV11-2 and J is TRBJ2-2; a possible D gene is TRBD1 (5 bases). The origin of this receptor is a woman aged 18-35 years in good health. Sequenced input: PBMCs. DNA of the CDR3: TGTGCCAGCACCCCTCGCCTGCAGGGCGGCACCGGGGAGCTGTTTTTT. It yields the protein CASTPRLQGGTGELFF.